In this sample, the clone carrying this T cell receptor beta chain turned up many times. The sample originates from a study of blood T cell repertoires in COVID-19. About the research overall: Samples came from the United States, Italy and Spain, spanning acute and convalescent COVID-19. From T cells, B-cell-depleted T cells, or PBMCs came the material, which was cDNA or gDNA.

Source study methods: It was from reference gene primer amplification that nucleated cell counts were estimated. The table came from immunoSEQ multiplex PCR; TCRdb's copy has only in-frame clones and leaves some out. The DNA was the basis for D and trimming; V, J and clone size are from that table. The data show 35,000 to 50,000 clones, more than 65% seen once. The receptor comes from a man aged 80 or over with acute or convalescent COVID-19. Sequencing was carried out using peripheral blood.

In DNA, the CDR3 is TGTGCCAGCAGTTACGATGGCGGTAGCGGGGAGCTGTTTTTT. Residues: CASSYDGGSGELFF. The chain is built from TRBV6-6 and TRBJ2-2; no definite D call. CDR1 and CDR2 from the germline V gene are MNHNY and SVGAGI (reference sequence). V lost 2 bases and J 7 bases, leaving 11 bases between the germline ends. The CDR3 is 14 residues long.